The sequence of this T cell receptor beta chain was determined in a study of shared clonotypes between healthy human individuals. Study results and limitations: Sampling covered blood only; tissue repertoires likely differ. A generally larger estimated richness was seen in naive subsets than in memory subsets. Clonotype sharing among the donors was expected to vary with sequencing depth. Shared across four donors were roughly 4.8% of the naive CD4 clonotypes.

As to this clone: Its antigen is not identified.

Some clones are missing from TCRdb's copy, which holds only in-frame ones; the method was immunoSEQ multiplex PCR. Altogether millions of clones are present, 85% to 95% being singletons, with the ten largest covering 0.1% to 0.15%. V was pared by 6 bases and J by 8 bases, with 16 bases between. This CDR3 comprises 13 residues. The germline gives CDR1 SEHNR, CDR2 FQNEAQ (reference sequence). The gene calls are TRBV7-9 and TRBJ1-2; D not resolved. The TCR sequence derives from a man younger than 35 in good health. Sample: naive CD4+ T cells sorted from blood. Subset: CD45RA+ positively selected. The CDR3 nucleotides are TGTGCCAGCAGTTTAAAGTCCCTGGGGGGCTACACCTTC. Protein sequence: CASSLKSLGGYTF.